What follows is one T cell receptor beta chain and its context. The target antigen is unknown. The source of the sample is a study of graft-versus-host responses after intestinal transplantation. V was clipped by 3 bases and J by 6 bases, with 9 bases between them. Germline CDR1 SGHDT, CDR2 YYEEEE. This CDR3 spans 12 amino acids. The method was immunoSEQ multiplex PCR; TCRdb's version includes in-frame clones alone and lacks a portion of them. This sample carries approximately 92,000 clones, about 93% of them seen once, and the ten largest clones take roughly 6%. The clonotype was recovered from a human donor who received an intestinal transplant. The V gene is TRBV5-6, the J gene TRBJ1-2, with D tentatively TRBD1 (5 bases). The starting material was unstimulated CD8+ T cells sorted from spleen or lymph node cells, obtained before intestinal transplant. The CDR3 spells CASSWGVNGYTF. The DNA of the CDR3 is TGTGCCAGCAGCTGGGGGGTAAATGGCTACACCTTC.